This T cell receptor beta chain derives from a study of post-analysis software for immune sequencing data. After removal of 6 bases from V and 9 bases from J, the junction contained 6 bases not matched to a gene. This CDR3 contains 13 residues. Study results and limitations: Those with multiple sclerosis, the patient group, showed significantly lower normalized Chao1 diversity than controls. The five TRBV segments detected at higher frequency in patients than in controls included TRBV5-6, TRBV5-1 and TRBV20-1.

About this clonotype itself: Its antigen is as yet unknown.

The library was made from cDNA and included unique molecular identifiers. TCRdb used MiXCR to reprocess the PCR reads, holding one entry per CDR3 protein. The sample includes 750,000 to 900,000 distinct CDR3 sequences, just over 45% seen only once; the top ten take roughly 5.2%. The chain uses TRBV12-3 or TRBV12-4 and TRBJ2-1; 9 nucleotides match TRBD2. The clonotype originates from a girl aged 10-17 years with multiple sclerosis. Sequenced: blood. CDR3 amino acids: CASRGSGSLEQFF. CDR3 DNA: TGTGCCAGCAGAGGTAGCGGGAGCCTTGAGCAGTTCTTC.